This T cell receptor beta chain was identified in a study of tumor-infiltrating lymphocytes in oesophageal squamous cell carcinoma. TCRdb redid the calling of the PCR reads with MiXCR, one entry per CDR3 protein. The sample has some 14,000 distinct CDR3 sequences, approximately 50% seen once. This clonotype appeared a single time. Germline V gene sequence: CDR1 SGHVS, CDR2 FNYEAQ. V lost 3 bases, J lost 5 bases, and 4 bases stayed unmatched. This CDR3 is 14 amino acids long. Sequenced input: esophageal tumor tissue. The sequence came from a male donor with esophageal squamous cell carcinoma. The chain uses TRBV7-6 and TRBJ2-3; 8 bases match TRBD2. CDR3 loop: CASSFTRGGDTQYF. The CDR3 nucleotides are TGTGCCAGCAGCTTCACCCGGGGGGGAGATACGCAGTATTTT.